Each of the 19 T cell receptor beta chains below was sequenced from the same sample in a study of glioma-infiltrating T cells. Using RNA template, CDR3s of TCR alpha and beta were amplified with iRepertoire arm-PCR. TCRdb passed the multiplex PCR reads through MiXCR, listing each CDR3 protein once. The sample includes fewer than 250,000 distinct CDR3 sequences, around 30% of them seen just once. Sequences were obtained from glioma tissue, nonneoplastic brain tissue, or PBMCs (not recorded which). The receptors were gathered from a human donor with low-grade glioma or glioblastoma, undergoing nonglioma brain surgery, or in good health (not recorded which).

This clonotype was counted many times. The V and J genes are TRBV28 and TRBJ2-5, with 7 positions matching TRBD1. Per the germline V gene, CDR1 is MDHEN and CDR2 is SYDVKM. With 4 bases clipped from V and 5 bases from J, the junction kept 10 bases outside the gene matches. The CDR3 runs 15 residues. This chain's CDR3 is CASSSPGQPQETQYF. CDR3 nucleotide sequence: TGTGCCAGCAGTTCCCCGGGACAGCCGCAGGAGACCCAGTACTTC. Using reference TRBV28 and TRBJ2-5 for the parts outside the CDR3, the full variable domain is DVKVTQSSRYLVKRTGEKVFLECVQDMDHENMFWYRQDPGLGLRLIYFSYDVKMKEKGDIPEGYSVSREKKERFSLILESASTNQTSMYLCASSSPGQPQETQYFGPGTRLLVL.

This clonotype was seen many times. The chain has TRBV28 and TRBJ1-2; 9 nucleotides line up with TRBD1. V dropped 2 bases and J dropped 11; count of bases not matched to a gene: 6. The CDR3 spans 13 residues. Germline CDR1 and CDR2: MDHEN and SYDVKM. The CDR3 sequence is CASSLPGQGGYTF. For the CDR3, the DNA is TGTGCCAGCAGTTTACCGGGACAGGGCGGATACACCTTC.

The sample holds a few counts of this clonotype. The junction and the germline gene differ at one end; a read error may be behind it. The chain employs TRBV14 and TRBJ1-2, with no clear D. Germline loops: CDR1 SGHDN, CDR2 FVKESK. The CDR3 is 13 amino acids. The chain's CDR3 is CASSRDQDYGHTF. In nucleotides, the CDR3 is TGTGCCAGCAGCCGAGATCAGGACTATGGCCACACCTTC.

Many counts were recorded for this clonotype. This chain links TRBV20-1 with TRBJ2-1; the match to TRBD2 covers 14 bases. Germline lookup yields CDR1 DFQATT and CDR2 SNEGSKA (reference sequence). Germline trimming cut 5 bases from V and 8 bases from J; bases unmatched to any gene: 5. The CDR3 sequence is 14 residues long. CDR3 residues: CSARLAGGPDEQFF. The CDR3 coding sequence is TGCAGTGCTCGACTAGCGGGAGGGCCCGATGAGCAGTTCTTC.

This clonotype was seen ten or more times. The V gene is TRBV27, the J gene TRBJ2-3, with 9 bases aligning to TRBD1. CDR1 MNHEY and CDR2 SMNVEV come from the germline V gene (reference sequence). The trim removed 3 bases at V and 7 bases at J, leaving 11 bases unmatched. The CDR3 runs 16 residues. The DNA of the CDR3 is TGTGCCAGCAGTTTGTCAACCGGGACAGGGAGGAATACGCAGTATTTT. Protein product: CASSLSTGTGRNTQYF.

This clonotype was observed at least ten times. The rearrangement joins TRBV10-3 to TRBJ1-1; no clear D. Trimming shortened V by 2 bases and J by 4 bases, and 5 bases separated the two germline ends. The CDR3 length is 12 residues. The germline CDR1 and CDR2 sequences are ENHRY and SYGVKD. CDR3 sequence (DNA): TGTGCCATCAGTGAGGCCGCCACTGAAGCTTTCTTT. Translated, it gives CAISEAATEAFF.

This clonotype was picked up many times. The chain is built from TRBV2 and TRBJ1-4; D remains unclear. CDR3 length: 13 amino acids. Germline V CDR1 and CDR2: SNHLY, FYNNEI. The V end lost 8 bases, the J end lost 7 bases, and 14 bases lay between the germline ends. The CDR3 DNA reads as TGTGCCAGCCTAGGAACAGACGGTGAAAAACTGTTTTTT. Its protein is CASLGTDGEKLFF.

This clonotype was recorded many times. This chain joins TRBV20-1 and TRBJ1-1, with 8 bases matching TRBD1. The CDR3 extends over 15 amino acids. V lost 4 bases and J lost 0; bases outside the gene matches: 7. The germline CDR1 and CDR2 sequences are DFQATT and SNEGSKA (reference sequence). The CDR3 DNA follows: TGCAGTGCTAATTCCCCGGGACAGGTGAACACTGAAGCTTTCTTT. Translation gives CSANSPGQVNTEAFF.

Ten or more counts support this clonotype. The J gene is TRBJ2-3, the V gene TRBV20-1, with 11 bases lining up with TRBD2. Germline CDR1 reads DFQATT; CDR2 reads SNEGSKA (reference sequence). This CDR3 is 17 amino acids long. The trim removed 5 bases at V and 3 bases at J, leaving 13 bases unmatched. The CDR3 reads CSADLLAGGRVTDTQYF. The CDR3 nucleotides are TGCAGTGCTGACCTCCTAGCGGGAGGCCGGGTTACAGATACGCAGTATTTT.

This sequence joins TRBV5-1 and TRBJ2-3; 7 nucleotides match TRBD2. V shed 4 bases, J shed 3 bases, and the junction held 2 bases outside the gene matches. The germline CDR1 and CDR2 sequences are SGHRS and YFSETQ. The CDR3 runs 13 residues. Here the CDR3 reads CASSQGLTDTQYF. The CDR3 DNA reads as TGCGCCAGCAGCCAGGGACTAACAGATACGCAGTATTTT.

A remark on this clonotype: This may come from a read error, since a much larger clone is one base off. The CDR3 sequence is CASSLGLAGGPPQETQHF. As DNA, the CDR3 is TGTGCCAGCAGCTTAGGGCTAGCGGGAGGGCCCCCACAAGAGACCCAGCACTTC. J is TRBJ2-5 and V is TRBV7-2; TRBD2 aligns across 12 bases. There are 18 residues in the CDR3. CDR1 SGHTA and CDR2 FQGNSA come from the germline V gene.

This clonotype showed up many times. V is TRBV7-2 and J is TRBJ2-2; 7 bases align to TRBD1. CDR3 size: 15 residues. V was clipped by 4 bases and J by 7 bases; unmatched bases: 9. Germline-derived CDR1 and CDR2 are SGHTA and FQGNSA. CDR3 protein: CASSSQTGLNGELFF. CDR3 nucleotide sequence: TGTGCCAGCAGCTCTCAGACAGGGTTGAACGGGGAGCTGTTTTTT.

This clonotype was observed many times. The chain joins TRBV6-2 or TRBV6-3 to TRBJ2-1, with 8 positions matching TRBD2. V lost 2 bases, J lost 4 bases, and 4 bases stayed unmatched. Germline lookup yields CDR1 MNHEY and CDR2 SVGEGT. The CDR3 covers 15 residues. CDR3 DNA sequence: TGTGCCAGCAGTTACGCGACTAGCGATTACAATGAGCAGTTCTTC. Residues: CASSYATSDYNEQFF.

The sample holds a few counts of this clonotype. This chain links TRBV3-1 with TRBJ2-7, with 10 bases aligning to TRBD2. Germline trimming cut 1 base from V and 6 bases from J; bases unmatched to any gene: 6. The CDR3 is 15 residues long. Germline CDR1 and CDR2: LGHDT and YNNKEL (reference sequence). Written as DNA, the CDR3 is TGTGCCAGCAGCCAAGGAGCGGGAGGGAAAGGCGAGCAGTACTTC. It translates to CASSQGAGGKGEQYF.

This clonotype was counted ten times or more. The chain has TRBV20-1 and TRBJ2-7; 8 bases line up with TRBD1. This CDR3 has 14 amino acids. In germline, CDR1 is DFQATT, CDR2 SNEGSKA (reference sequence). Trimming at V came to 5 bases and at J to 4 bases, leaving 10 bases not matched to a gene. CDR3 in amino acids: CSARPDRAEYEQYF. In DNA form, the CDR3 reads TGCAGTGCTCGCCCGGACAGGGCGGAGTACGAGCAGTACTTC.

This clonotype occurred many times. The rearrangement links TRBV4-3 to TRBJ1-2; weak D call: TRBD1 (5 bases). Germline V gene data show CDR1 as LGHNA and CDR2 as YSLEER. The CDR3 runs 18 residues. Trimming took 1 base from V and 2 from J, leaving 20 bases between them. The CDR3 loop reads CASSQVTLNGEGNYGYTF. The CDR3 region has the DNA TGCGCCAGCAGCCAAGTTACGCTAAATGGAGAGGGGAACTATGGCTACACCTTC.

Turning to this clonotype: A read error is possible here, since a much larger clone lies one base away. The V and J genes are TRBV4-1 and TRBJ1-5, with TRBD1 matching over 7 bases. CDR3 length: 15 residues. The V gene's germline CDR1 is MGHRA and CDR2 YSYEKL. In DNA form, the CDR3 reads TGCGCCAGCAGCCAAGTACCTGGGCAGGGACAGCCCCAGAATTTT. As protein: CASSQVPGQGQPQNF.

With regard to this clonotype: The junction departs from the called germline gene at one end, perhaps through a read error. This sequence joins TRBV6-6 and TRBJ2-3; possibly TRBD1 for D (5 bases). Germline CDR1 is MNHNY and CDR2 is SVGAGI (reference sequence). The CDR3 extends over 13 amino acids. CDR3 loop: CASSHNRRETQYF. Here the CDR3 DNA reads TGTGCCAGCAGTCACAACAGGCGAGAGACCCAGTACTTT.

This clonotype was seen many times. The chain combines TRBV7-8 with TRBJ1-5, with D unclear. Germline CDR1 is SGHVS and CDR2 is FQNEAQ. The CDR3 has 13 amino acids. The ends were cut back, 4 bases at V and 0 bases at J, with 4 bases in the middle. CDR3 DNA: TGTGCCAGCAGCTCGTTTAGCAATCAGCCCCAGCATTTT. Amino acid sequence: CASSSFSNQPQHF.